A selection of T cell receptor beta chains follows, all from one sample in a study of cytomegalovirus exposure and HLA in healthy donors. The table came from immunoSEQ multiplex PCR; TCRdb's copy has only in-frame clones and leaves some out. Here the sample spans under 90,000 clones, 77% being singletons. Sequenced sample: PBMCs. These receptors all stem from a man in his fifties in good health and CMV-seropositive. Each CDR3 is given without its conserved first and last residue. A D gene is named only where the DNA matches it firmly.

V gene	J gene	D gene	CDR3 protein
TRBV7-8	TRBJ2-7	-	ASSPMGATYEQY
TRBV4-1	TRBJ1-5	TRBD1	ASSQGWTGVWPQH
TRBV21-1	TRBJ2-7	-	ASFRGPYEQY
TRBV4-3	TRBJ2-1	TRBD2	ASSHGTSRGQF
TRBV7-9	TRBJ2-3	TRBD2	ASRLGLAEQNPQY
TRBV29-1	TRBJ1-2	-	SVDLGARLDYT
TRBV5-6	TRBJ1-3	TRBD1	ASSRPDRVAGNTIY
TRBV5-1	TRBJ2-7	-	ASSWSGVYEQY
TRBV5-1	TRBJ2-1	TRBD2	ASRFTSGRDEQF
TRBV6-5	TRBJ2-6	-	ASSYDSGANVLT
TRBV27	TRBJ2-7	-	ASSPLGSTIEQY
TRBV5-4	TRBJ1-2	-	ASRPGAEGGYT
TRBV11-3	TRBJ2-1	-	ASSPVSREGTYNEQF
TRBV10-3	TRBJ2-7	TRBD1	AISEQGVPYEQY
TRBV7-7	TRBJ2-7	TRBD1	ASSLETGGSYEQY
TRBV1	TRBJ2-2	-	TAGTRRNTGELF
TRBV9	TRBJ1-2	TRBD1	ASSVEAKGAGYT
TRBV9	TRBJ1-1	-	ASTREGGNTEAF
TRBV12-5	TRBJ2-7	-	ASALSLTAYEQY
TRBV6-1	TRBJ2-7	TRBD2	ASSEGLLAGGKQY
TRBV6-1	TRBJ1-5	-	ASTEFSNQPQH
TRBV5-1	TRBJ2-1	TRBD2	ASSYPGTSGASSYNEQF
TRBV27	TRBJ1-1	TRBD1	ASGSPRGQGIPAF
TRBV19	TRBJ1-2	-	ASKRQDDYGYT
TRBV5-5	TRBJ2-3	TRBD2	ASSPGLAGLMDTQY
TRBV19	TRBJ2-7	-	ASSMSGDTPPEQY
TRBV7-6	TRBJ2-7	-	ASSLTGRGWESSYEQY
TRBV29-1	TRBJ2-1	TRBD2	SNIAGVWNEQF
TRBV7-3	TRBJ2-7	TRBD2	ASSLTFLAGGPHEQY
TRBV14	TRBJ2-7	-	ASSQVFARGITTYEQY
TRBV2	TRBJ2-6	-	ASNPDPGANGLT
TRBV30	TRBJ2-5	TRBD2	AWSPGLAGETQY
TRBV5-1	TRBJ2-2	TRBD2	ASLARGGPNTGELF
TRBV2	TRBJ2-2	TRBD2	ASRGTSGSPGELF
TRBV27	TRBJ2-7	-	ASSLLGRPHEQY
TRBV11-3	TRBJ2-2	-	ASSLDILGSAGELF
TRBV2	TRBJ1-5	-	ASMGAVQPQH
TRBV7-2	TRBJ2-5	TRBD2	ASSRGEYQETQY
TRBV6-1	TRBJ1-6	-	ASSVPGDNSPLH
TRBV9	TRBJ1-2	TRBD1	ASSVEGAPNYGYT
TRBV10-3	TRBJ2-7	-	AIRQDSSYEQY
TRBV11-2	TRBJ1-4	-	ASSLGQSNEKLF
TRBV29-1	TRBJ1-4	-	SVGTNSGEKLF
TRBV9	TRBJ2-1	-	ASSVSTSYNEQF
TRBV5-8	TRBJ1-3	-	ASILRPPSSGNTIY
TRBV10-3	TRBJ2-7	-	AISERGTVVYEQY
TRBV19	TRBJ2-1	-	ASSIQGNSGYNEQF
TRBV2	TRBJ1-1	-	ASSLAKNTEAF
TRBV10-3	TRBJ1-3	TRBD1	AISERQGRDTIY
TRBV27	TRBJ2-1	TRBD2	ASSLTSGSLNEQF
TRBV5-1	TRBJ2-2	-	ASSLVVSGNTGELF
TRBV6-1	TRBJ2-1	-	ASSGGGVVAYNEQF
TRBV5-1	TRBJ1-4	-	ASSSRGQGTNEKLF
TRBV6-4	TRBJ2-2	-	ASGGESDTGELF
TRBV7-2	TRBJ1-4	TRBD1	ASSRDRGYEKLF
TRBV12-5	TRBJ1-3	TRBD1	ASEGAGGNTIY
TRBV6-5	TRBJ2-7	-	ASSYPVAGSYEQY
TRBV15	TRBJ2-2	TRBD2	ATSRLADGELF
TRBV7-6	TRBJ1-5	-	ASSPTGGEGQPQH
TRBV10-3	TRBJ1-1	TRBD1	AISGTGNTEAF